This TCR beta chain appears in the sequencing data of a study of cytomegalovirus exposure and HLA in healthy donors. Findings and caveats of the study: Trimming of TCR beta V- and J-genes showed a link, identified in a later analysis, to a missense DCLRE1C variant. In a later analysis, HLA-C alleles had the fewest associated TCRs, DRB1 alleles the most.

The CDR3 spans 14 residues. V lost 7 bases, J lost 0 bases, and 12 bases lay in between. The V gene's germline CDR1 is MNHEY and CDR2 SVGAGI. To note about this clone: Its target is not known.

Use of 60 Vbeta and 13 Jbeta primers characterized the PCR. Generated by immunoSEQ multiplex PCR, the TCRdb table keeps only in-frame clones and is missing some. The repertoire holds 120,000 or so clones, with around three quarters as singletons. This clonotype originated in a human donor in good health. This chain joins TRBV6-5 and TRBJ1-1; TRBD1 might be the D (5 bases). Sequencing was done on a sample of PBMCs. Here the CDR3 reads CASTPGHMNTEAFF. In DNA, the CDR3 is TGTGCCAGCACCCCAGGGCACATGAACACTGAAGCTTTCTTT.